The 19 T cell receptor beta chains given below trace back to one sample, sequenced in a study of OX40 agonist ivuxolimab in advanced cancers. The protocol was immunoSEQ multiplex PCR, while the TCRdb copy is restricted to in-frame clones and leaves out a portion. The sample carries about 90,000 clones, approximately 90% recorded once. Sequencing used CD4+ or CD8+ T cells sorted from blood, obtained in a trial of the OX40 agonist ivuxolimab. Every receptor here comes from an adult with an advanced solid tumor such as melanoma, head and neck, liver or kidney cancer.

The table lists this clone with a count of one. The germline gene is not matched at one end of the junction; a read error may be the cause. V is TRBV7-7 and J is TRBJ2-5; D unresolved. Germline loops: CDR1 SSHAT, CDR2 FNYEAQ (reference sequence). This CDR3 comprises 14 residues. CDR3 nucleotides: TGTGCTAGCAGCTTAGGTCCGTACCAAGAGACCCAGTACTTC. Translating it yields CASSLGPYQETQYF.

The chain joins TRBV27 to TRBJ2-2; 15 bases agree with TRBD2. Germline V gene sequence: CDR1 MNHEY, CDR2 SMNVEV (reference sequence). The CDR3 covers 18 residues. The J segment lost 4 bases and the V segment lost 6 bases, leaving 9 bases of the junction unmatched. Here the CDR3 reads CASSPGLAGGSGTGELFF. The CDR3 DNA follows: TGTGCCAGCAGCCCGGGACTAGCGGGAGGTAGTGGCACCGGGGAGCTGTTTTTT.

The gene calls are TRBV7-3 and TRBJ2-2; the match to TRBD2 covers 8 bases. After removal of 1 base from V and 2 bases from J, the junction contained 12 bases not matched to a gene. The CDR3 loop spans 19 amino acids. Per the germline V gene, CDR1 is SGHTA and CDR2 is FQGTGA. DNA for the CDR3: TGTGCCAGCAGCTTAAGAGGTGACCGAGGACTAGCCAACACCGGGGAGCTGTTTTTT. Translated, it gives CASSLRGDRGLANTGELFF.

This chain joins TRBV11-2 and TRBJ1-5, with 7 nucleotides matching TRBD1. In germline, CDR1 is SGHAT, CDR2 FQNNGV. J lost 12 bases, V lost 4 bases, and 9 bases had no gene match. The CDR3 is made up of 13 amino acids. CDR3 DNA sequence: TGTGCCAGCAGCTCATGGGACAGTGATGTCCAGCATTTT. Protein: CASSSWDSDVQHF.

V is TRBV9 and J is TRBJ2-3; D ambiguous. The CDR3 runs 16 residues. Germline V gene sequence: CDR1 SGDLS, CDR2 YYNGEE. V gave up 3 bases and J gave up 1 base, with 15 bases separating them. CDR3 sequence: CASSATSRVGTDTQYF. The CDR3 region has the DNA TGTGCCAGCAGCGCTACCTCTAGGGTGGGCACAGATACGCAGTATTTT.

The chain combines TRBV28 with TRBJ1-1; unclear D gene. CDR1 is MDHEN, CDR2 SYDVKM, per germline. The CDR3 has 15 amino acids. Trimming left V 4 bases short and J 0 bases short, with 12 bases between. CDR3 nucleotides: TGTGCCAGCAGTTCCCCTCGCAGCATGAACACTGAAGCTTTCTTT. Amino acid sequence: CASSSPRSMNTEAFF.

The J gene is TRBJ2-5, the V gene TRBV7-8; 8 bases fit TRBD2. This CDR3 contains 14 residues. With 5 bases clipped from V and 2 bases from J, the junction kept 4 bases outside the gene matches. Per the germline V gene, CDR1 is SGHVS and CDR2 is FQNEAQ. The CDR3 DNA reads as TGTGCCAGCAGCCCCGGGAGGGGGCAAGAGACCCAGTACTTC. This codes for CASSPGRGQETQYF.

This clone was seen once. The gene calls are TRBV5-1 and TRBJ2-7, with 9 bases lining up with TRBD1. V trimming: 1 base; J trimming: 3 bases; junction bases outside the gene matches: 5. Germline CDR1 SGHRS, CDR2 YFSETQ. The CDR3 totals 15 residues. The chain's CDR3 is CASSLTGGAYYEQYF. The CDR3 DNA reads as TGCGCCAGCAGCTTGACAGGGGGCGCATACTACGAGCAGTACTTC.

The V gene is TRBV7-9, the J gene TRBJ1-2; unclear D gene. V was pared by 2 bases and J by 4 bases, with 2 bases between. Germline V lookup: CDR1 SEHNR, CDR2 FQNEAQ (reference sequence). The CDR3 has 11 amino acids. The CDR3, as DNA: TGTGCCAGCAGCTTATCCTATGGCTACACCTTC. Translating gives CASSLSYGYTF.

The chain combines TRBV7-9 with TRBJ1-2; no definite D call. Germline CDR1 is SEHNR and CDR2 is FQNEAQ (reference sequence). This CDR3 has 14 amino acids. V was pared by 2 bases and J by 4 bases, with 11 bases between. CDR3 DNA: TGTGCCAGCAGCTTACCCGACTCGCGCTATGGCTACACCTTC. Protein sequence: CASSLPDSRYGYTF.

This clone has only one observation. The chain has TRBV10-3 and TRBJ2-7; 13 positions match TRBD2. This CDR3 is 17 amino acids long. The V and J ends lost 11 bases and 3 bases, in that order; junction bases with no gene match: 16. Germline CDR1 and CDR2: ENHRY and SYGVKD. CDR3 in amino acids: CAASSGTSGMAFYEQYF. CDR3 coding DNA: TGTGCCGCCTCCTCCGGGACTAGCGGGATGGCCTTCTACGAGCAGTACTTC.

The J gene is TRBJ2-7, the V gene TRBV5-6; D unclear. CDR1 and CDR2 from the germline V gene are SGHDT and YYEEEE. The CDR3 extends over 12 amino acids. V shed 0 bases and J shed 6 bases, with 7 bases lying between them. The CDR3 loop reads CASSLGDGEQYF. The CDR3 DNA reads as TGTGCCAGCAGCTTGGGGGATGGCGAGCAGTACTTC.

The chain uses TRBV11-3 and TRBJ1-1; D is undetermined. Germline CDR1 SGHNT, CDR2 YENEEA. V was cut by 1 base and J by 10 bases, with 13 bases left in between. This CDR3 has 13 residues. The CDR3 DNA reads TGTGCCAGCAGCTTAGGCGCCGGCGGTGGAGCTTTCTTT. Residues: CASSLGAGGGAFF.

V and J are TRBV28 and TRBJ2-5; no firm D call. With 3 bases removed from V and 0 bases from J, the gap between germline ends came to 5 bases. The germline CDR1 and CDR2 sequences are MDHEN and SYDVKM. CDR3 length equals 13 residues. The CDR3 spells CASSLYYQETQYF. In nucleotides, the CDR3 is TGTGCCAGCAGTTTGTATTACCAAGAGACCCAGTACTTC.

This chain connects TRBV6-1 to TRBJ2-5; no clear D gene. In germline, CDR1 is MNHNS, CDR2 SASEGT. This CDR3 is built from 8 residues. Trimming removed 3 bases at V and 10 bases at J, with 0 bases between. The DNA for the CDR3 is TGTGCCAGCAGTGACCAGTACTTC. It specifies CASSDQYF.

This chain joins TRBV27 and TRBJ2-2; D not resolved. The CDR3 consists of 13 residues. Trimming took 6 bases from V and 5 from J, leaving 10 bases between them. Germline CDR1 and CDR2: MNHEY and SMNVEV (reference sequence). The chain's CDR3 is CASSPPRTGELFF. For the CDR3, the DNA is TGTGCCAGCAGCCCTCCCAGGACCGGGGAGCTGTTTTTT.

The chain employs TRBV6-6 and TRBJ2-3; D unresolved. Trimming took off 6 bases at V and 4 bases at J, with 8 bases between the two ends. The CDR3 loop spans 12 amino acids. Germline V lookup: CDR1 MNHNY, CDR2 SVGAGI (reference sequence). DNA of the CDR3: TGTGCCAGCAGAGCGATCCCAGATACGCAGTATTTT. This encodes CASRAIPDTQYF.

The gene calls are TRBV6-5 and TRBJ2-7, with 7 bases that match TRBD2. This CDR3 is 12 amino acids long. V was clipped by 8 bases and J by 10 bases; unmatched bases: 11. The germline gives CDR1 MNHEY, CDR2 SVGAGI. The CDR3 loop is CASESGGWDQYF. As DNA, the CDR3 is TGTGCCAGCGAATCGGGAGGATGGGACCAGTACTTC.

This clone was seen only a few times. V gene TRBV4-2 combines with J gene TRBJ1-5; 7 bases align to TRBD1. The CDR3 is 16 amino acids. The V gene's germline CDR1 is LGHNA and CDR2 YNFKEQ. The V segment lost 0 bases and the J segment 4 bases; nucleotides outside the gene matches: 6. The CDR3 here is CASSQDEAGGNQPQHF. CDR3 in DNA: TGTGCCAGCAGCCAAGATGAGGCAGGGGGGAATCAGCCCCAGCATTTT.